This TCR beta chain was identified during a study of cytomegalovirus exposure and HLA in healthy donors. Study context: Earlier work reported around 110 million unique TCR beta sequences from about 200 million T cells.

The V gene end was trimmed by 4 bases and the J gene end by 8 bases; junction bases not matched to a gene: 7. The CDR3 contains 16 residues. In germline, CDR1 is SGHRS, CDR2 YFSETQ. The PCR used 60 Vbeta and 13 Jbeta primers. Here immunoSEQ multiplex PCR was the method, and the copy in TCRdb shows in-frame clones only, minus some. The table shows 35,000 to 45,000 clones, with about 50% occurring only once. In the case of this clone: Its antigen is not known.

Overall study findings and caveats: Later on, a genetic analysis was performed. It linked a missense variant in DCLRE1C with V- and J-gene trimming of TCR beta. Some 16,000 TCR beta sequences were associated with HLA alleles at 0.05 false discovery rate in a later analysis.

The chain has TRBV5-1 and TRBJ2-1, with TRBD2 matching 15 bases. The sequence was collected from a human donor in good health. The specimen sequenced was PBMCs. The CDR3 loop is CASSQGTSGRNYEQFF. Here the CDR3 DNA reads TGCGCCAGCAGCCAAGGGACTAGCGGGAGGAACTATGAGCAGTTCTTC.